These 10 T cell receptor beta chains share one sample of origin, sequenced in a study of T cell responses to AZD1222 COVID-19 vaccine. Profiling relied on immunoSEQ multiplex PCR, and the TCRdb table lists in-frame clones only, not all of them. Among about 140,000 clones listed, 75% to 90% were seen once. Sequenced material: peripheral blood, taken on day 0 of AZD1222 vaccination. Receptors originate from an adult in good health.

The chain carries TRBV7-2 and TRBJ2-7; D is unresolved. The CDR3 contains 13 residues. The germline gives CDR1 SGHTA, CDR2 FQGNSA. V gave up 1 base and J gave up 4 bases, with 8 bases separating them. The CDR3 loop is CASSLGWGYEQYF. The DNA of the CDR3 is TGTGCCAGCAGCTTAGGTTGGGGATACGAGCAGTACTTC.

CDR3 in amino acids: CASSESPRVASNEKLFF. The CDR3 nucleotides are TGCGCCAGCAGTGAGTCCCCCAGGGTTGCTTCTAATGAAAAACTGTTTTTT. This chain uses TRBV10-1 with TRBJ1-4; possible D gene TRBD1, 5 bases. Trimming took off 0 bases at V and 3 bases at J, with 14 bases between the two ends. The CDR3 has 17 residues. CDR1 WNHNN and CDR2 SYGVQD come from the germline V gene (reference sequence).

The V and J genes are TRBV5-1 and TRBJ2-7; 15 nucleotides match TRBD2. The CDR3 has 17 amino acids. Germline V gene data show CDR1 as SGHRS and CDR2 as YFSETQ. V lost 5 bases and J lost 6; bases outside the gene matches: 12. The CDR3 reads CASRSFRTSGRAAEQYF. The CDR3 DNA reads TGCGCCAGCAGATCGTTTAGGACTAGCGGGAGGGCTGCCGAGCAGTACTTC.

This chain joins TRBV7-3 and TRBJ2-1; unclear D gene. In germline, CDR1 is SGHTA, CDR2 FQGTGA. CDR3 length equals 13 residues. The V end lost 4 bases, the J end lost 7 bases, and 11 bases lay between the germline ends. The CDR3 DNA reads as TGTGCCAGCAGCTCGCCCCGGTTGAATGAGCAGTTCTTC. The encoded protein is CASSSPRLNEQFF.

V usage is TRBV12-5 and J usage is TRBJ1-5; no clear D gene. From germline, CDR1 is LGHNT and CDR2 FRNRAP. The length of the CDR3 is 14 residues. The V and J ends lost 5 bases and 0 bases respectively, with 8 bases between them. Here the CDR3 reads CASGPSFSNQPQHF. The DNA of the CDR3 is TGTGCTAGTGGTCCTTCGTTTAGCAATCAGCCCCAGCATTTT.

The V call is TRBV2, the J call TRBJ1-6; D perhaps matches TRBD1 (5 bases). This CDR3 has 16 residues. Trimming removed 8 bases at V and 7 bases at J, with 21 bases between. The V gene's germline CDR1 is SNHLY and CDR2 FYNNEI. The CDR3 DNA reads TGTGCCAGCTCCGGGACGCGCGAAAAATTGAATTCACCCCTCCACTTT. Its translation: CASSGTREKLNSPLHF.

The V and J genes are TRBV5-4 and TRBJ2-5, with 8 bases identical to TRBD1. The CDR3 is made up of 13 amino acids. The V gene end was trimmed by 7 bases and the J gene end by 4 bases; junction bases not matched to a gene: 6. Germline assignment: CDR1 SGHNT and CDR2 YYREEE (reference sequence). The CDR3 bases are TGTGCCAGCGGACAGGGAGAAGGAGAGACCCAGTACTTC. It is translated as CASGQGEGETQYF.

This clone was counted a few times. The V call is TRBV30, the J call TRBJ1-5; tentative D call: TRBD1 (6 bases). The V gene's germline CDR1 is GTSNPN and CDR2 SVGIG (reference sequence). This CDR3 is 15 amino acids long. Trimming left V 4 bases short and J 2 bases short, with 15 bases between. The CDR3 region has the DNA TGTGCCTGGAATCCCGGGACATTACGCAATCAGCCCCAGCATTTT. Translating gives CAWNPGTLRNQPQHF.

The CDR3 reads CSVEPRRSGKYNEQFF. The DNA of the CDR3 is TGCAGCGTTGAGCCACGGAGAAGTGGTAAATACAATGAGCAGTTCTTC. The V gene is TRBV29-1, the J gene TRBJ2-1; D call uncertain. The germline V and J ends were trimmed by 3 bases and 4 bases, with 19 bases remaining between them. The CDR3 covers 16 residues. The germline gives CDR1 SQVTM, CDR2 ANQGSEA.

The V and J genes are TRBV4-1 and TRBJ1-1; 7 bases map to TRBD1. With V trimmed by 7 bases and J by 1 base, 6 bases remained unmatched. There are 14 residues in the CDR3. The germline V gene has CDR1 MGHRA and CDR2 YSYEKL. The CDR3: CASKNTGENTEAFF. In nucleotides, the CDR3 is TGCGCCAGCAAAAATACAGGGGAGAACACTGAAGCTTTCTTT.